This T cell receptor (beta chain) was documented in a study of cytomegalovirus exposure and HLA in healthy donors. Study-wide results and caveats: A later analysis linked a missense variant in DCLRE1C to the trimming of TCR beta V and J genes.

In the PCR, 60 Vbeta and 13 Jbeta primers were used. The assay was immunoSEQ multiplex PCR, and TCRdb's table has in-frame clones only and misses some. The sample holds about 140,000 clones, 60% to 85% seen once. Remarks on this clone: The antigen remains unidentified.

This sequence originates from a man aged 35 to 55 in good health and CMV-seronegative. Sequences were obtained from PBMCs.

This CDR3 reads CASSQVGGGKQFF. The DNA for the CDR3 is TGTGCCAGTAGCCAAGTTGGGGGGGGAAAGCAGTTCTTC. This chain connects TRBV19 to TRBJ2-1, with TRBD2 matching over 7 bases. This CDR3 has 13 amino acids. The junction had 10 bases not matched to a gene; V was cut back by 6 bases and J by 11 bases. Germline loops: CDR1 LNHDA, CDR2 SQIVND (reference sequence).